The 4 T cell receptor beta chains below were found in one sample sequenced in a study of shared clonotypes between healthy human individuals. TCRdb keeps only in-frame clones here, not all; method: immunoSEQ multiplex PCR. The sample contains 2 million to 2.5 million clones, about 90% of which appear only once. The sequencing input was naive CD4+ T cells from PBMCs. The subset was: CD45RA+ positively selected. The origin of the receptors is a man aged 18-30 years in good health. Some clones in this sample may be carry-over from other donors' samples.

This rearrangement joins TRBV21-1 to TRBJ1-5. TRBV21-1 is labeled a pseudogene. The CDR3 covers 19 residues. The CDR3 coding sequence is TGTGCCAGCAGCAAAGGAAAGTGGGGGACCGGCTATGGCAATCAGCCCCAGCATTTT. Protein: CASSKGKWGTGYGNQPQHF.

CDR3 amino acids: CASCHGPAHGYTF. CDR3 bases: TGTGCCAGTTGTCACGGTCCGGCTCATGGCTACACCTTC. The chain combines TRBV28 with TRBJ1-2; the D is unclear. Per germline, CDR1 MDHEN and CDR2 SYDVKM. Trimming cost V 9 bases and J 6 bases, with 17 bases left between them. The CDR3 has 13 residues.

This rearrangement joins TRBV7-9 to TRBJ2-5, with D possibly TRBD1 on 5 matching bases. The CDR3 has 15 residues. CDR1 is SEHNR, CDR2 FQNEAQ, per germline (reference sequence). V was shortened by 4 bases and J by 5 bases, with 17 bases between the two germline ends. The CDR3 bases are TGTGCCAGCAGCTACTTCAGGGTCATGGGGGAGACCCAGTACTTC. This codes for CASSYFRVMGETQYF.

The chain links TRBV7-2 to TRBJ2-3; D is undetermined. Germline V gene lookup returns CDR1 SGHTA and CDR2 FQGNSA. CDR3 length: 13 amino acids. V was trimmed by 5 bases and J by 4 bases, leaving 10 bases between them. The CDR3 DNA is TGTGCCAGCAGCCGTTCGTCGGCAGATACGCAGTATTTT. It is translated as CASSRSSADTQYF.